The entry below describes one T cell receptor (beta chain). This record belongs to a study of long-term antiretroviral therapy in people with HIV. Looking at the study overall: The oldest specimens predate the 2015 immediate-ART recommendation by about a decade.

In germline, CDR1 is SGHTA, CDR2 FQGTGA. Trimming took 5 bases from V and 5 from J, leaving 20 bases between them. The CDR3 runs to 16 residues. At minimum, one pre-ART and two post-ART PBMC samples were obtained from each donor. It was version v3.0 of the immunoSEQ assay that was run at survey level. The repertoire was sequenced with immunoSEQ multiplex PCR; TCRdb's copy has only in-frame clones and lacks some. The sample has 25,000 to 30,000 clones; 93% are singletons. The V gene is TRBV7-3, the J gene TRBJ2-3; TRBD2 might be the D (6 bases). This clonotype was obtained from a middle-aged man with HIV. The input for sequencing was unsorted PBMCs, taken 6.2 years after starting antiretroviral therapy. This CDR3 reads CASSVEGTSVLDTQYF. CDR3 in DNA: TGTGCCAGCAGCGTAGAAGGGACTTCCGTATTAGATACGCAGTATTTT.